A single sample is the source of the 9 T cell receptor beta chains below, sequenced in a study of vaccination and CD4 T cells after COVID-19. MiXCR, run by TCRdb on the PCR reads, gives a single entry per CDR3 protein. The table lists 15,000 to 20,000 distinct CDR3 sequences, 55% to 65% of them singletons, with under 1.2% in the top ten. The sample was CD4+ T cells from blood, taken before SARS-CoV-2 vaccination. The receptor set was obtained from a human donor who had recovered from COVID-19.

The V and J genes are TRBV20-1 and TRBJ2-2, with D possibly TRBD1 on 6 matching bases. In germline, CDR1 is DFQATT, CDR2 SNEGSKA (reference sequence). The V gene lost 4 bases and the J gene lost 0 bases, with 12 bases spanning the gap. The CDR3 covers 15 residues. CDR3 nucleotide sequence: TGCAGTGCTATAACCGGGACACCGAACACCGGGGAGCTGTTTTTT. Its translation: CSAITGTPNTGELFF.

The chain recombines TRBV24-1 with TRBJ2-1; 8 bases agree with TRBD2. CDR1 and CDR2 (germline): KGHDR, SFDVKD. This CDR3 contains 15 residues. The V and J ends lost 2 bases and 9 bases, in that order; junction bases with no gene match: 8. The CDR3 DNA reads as TGTGCCACCAGTGATTCTAGAAACGGGAGGGGTGAGCAGTTCTTC. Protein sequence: CATSDSRNGRGEQFF.

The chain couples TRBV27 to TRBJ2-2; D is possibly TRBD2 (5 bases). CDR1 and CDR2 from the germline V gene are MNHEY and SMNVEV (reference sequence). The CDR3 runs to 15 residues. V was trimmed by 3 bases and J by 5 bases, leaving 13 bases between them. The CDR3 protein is CASSFWGASTGELFF. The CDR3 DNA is TGTGCCAGCAGTTTTTGGGGAGCATCTACCGGGGAGCTGTTTTTT.

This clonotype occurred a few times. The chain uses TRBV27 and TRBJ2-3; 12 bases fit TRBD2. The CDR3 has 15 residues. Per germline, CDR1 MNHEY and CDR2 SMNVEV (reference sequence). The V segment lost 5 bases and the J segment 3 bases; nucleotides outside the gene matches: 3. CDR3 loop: CASSRLAGATDTQYF. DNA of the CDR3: TGTGCCAGCAGTCGACTAGCGGGAGCTACAGATACGCAGTATTTT.

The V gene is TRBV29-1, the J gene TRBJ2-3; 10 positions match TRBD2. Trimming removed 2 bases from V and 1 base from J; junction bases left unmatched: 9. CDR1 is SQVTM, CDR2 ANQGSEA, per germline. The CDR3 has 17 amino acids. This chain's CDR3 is CSVEMASGSGGTDTQYF. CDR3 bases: TGCAGCGTTGAAATGGCTAGCGGGAGTGGCGGCACAGATACGCAGTATTTT.

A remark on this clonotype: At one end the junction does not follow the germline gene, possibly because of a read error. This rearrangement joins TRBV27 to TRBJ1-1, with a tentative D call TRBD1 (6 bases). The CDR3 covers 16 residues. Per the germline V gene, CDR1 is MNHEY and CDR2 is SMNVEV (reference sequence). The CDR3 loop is CTSSLSRQASNTEAFF. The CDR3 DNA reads TGCACCAGCAGTTTATCGAGACAGGCGTCGAACACTGAAGCTTTCTTT.

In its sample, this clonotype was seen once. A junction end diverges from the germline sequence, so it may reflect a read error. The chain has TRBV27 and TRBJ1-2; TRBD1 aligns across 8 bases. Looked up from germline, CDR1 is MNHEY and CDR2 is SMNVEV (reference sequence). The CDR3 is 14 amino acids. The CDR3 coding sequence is TGTGCCAGCAGATCACCGGGACAGGACTATGGCTACAACTTC. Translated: CASRSPGQDYGYNF.

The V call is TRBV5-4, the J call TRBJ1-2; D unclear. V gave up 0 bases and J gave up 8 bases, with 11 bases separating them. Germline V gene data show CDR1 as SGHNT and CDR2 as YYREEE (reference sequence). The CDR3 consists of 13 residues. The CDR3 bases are TGTGCCAGCAGCTTGGCCGGGGTTAAAGGCTACACCTTC. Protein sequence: CASSLAGVKGYTF.

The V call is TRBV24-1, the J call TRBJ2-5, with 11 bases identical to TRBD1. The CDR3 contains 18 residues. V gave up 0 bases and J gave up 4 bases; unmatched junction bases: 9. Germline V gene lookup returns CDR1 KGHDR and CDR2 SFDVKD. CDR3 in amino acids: CATSDLRPPGQGGETQYF. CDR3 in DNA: TGTGCCACCAGTGATTTGCGGCCTCCGGGACAGGGGGGAGAGACCCAGTACTTC.